These T cell receptor beta chains were read from a single sample in a study of glioma-infiltrating T cells after dendritic cell vaccination. Some clones are missing from TCRdb's copy, which holds only in-frame ones; the method was immunoSEQ multiplex PCR. The data hold more than 45,000 clones, with around 83% observed a single time. The sequenced sample was blood, obtained after dendritic cell vaccination. These receptors were taken from a human donor with glioblastoma. Both conserved end residues are part of each CDR3. A D gene is named only where the DNA matches it firmly. Rows give clone size only sometimes, using once, few, many, or a class for an expanded clone.

abundance: NA
d_gene: TRBD1
v_gene: TRBV10-3
j_gene: TRBJ2-7
CDR3aa: CAISDWDRNSYEQYF
CDR3nt: TGTGCCATCAGTGACTGGGACAGGAACTCCTACGAGCAGTACTTC

abundance: NA
d_gene: TRBD1
v_gene: TRBV5-5
j_gene: TRBJ2-7
CDR3aa: CASSLSTGADEQYF
CDR3nt: TGTGCCAGCAGCTTGTCGACAGGGGCCGACGAGCAGTACTTC

abundance: NA
d_gene: NA
v_gene: TRBV9
j_gene: TRBJ2-1
CDR3aa: CASSVRQGGGNEQFF
CDR3nt: TGTGCCAGCAGCGTTCGGCAGGGAGGAGGGAATGAGCAGTTCTTC

abundance: NA
d_gene: NA
v_gene: TRBV6-6
j_gene: TRBJ2-2
CDR3aa: CACGANTGELFF
CDR3nt: TGTGCCTGCGGGGCGAACACCGGGGAGCTGTTTTTT

abundance: once
d_gene: NA
v_gene: TRBV5-1
j_gene: TRBJ2-3
CDR3aa: CASSLGPGSKVDTQYF
CDR3nt: TGCGCCAGCAGCTTGGGGCCGGGATCTAAGGTCGATACGCAGTATTTT

abundance: NA
d_gene: TRBD2
v_gene: TRBV19
j_gene: TRBJ2-1
CDR3aa: CASSPRGSSYNEQFF
CDR3nt: TGTGCCAGTAGTCCGCGGGGGAGCTCCTACAATGAGCAGTTCTTC

abundance: NA
d_gene: NA
v_gene: TRBV6-1
j_gene: TRBJ1-2
CDR3aa: CASSATGSYGYTF
CDR3nt: TGTGCCAGCAGTGCCACAGGGAGCTATGGCTACACCTTC

abundance: NA
d_gene: TRBD1
v_gene: TRBV27
j_gene: TRBJ1-6
CDR3aa: CASSLTSFRGGDSPLHF
CDR3nt: TGTGCCAGCAGTTTAACTTCTTTTAGAGGGGGCGATTCACCCCTCCACTTT

abundance: NA
d_gene: NA
v_gene: TRBV7-2
j_gene: TRBJ2-2
CDR3aa: CASSATGGDSGELFF
CDR3nt: TGTGCCAGCAGCGCTACAGGGGGGGATTCCGGGGAGCTGTTTTTT

abundance: few
d_gene: TRBD1
v_gene: TRBV5-4
j_gene: TRBJ2-6
CDR3aa: CASGRGQGDSGANVLTF
CDR3nt: TGTGCCAGCGGCCGAGGACAGGGTGACTCTGGGGCCAACGTCCTGACTTTC

abundance: NA
d_gene: TRBD1
v_gene: TRBV30
j_gene: TRBJ1-2
CDR3aa: CAWGTGPGYTF
CDR3nt: TGTGCCTGGGGGACAGGTCCCGGCTACACCTTC

abundance: NA
d_gene: TRBD2
v_gene: TRBV4-2
j_gene: TRBJ2-1
CDR3aa: CASSQEGDSGGYNEQFF
CDR3nt: TGTGCCAGCAGCCAAGAAGGTGATAGCGGGGGGTACAATGAGCAGTTCTTC

abundance: NA
d_gene: NA
v_gene: TRBV5-1
j_gene: TRBJ2-5
CDR3aa: CASSFAGETQYF
CDR3nt: TGCGCCAGCAGCTTCGCGGGAGAGACCCAGTACTTC

abundance: few
d_gene: TRBD1
v_gene: TRBV2
j_gene: TRBJ2-7
CDR3aa: CAIRNSGTGGYEQYF
CDR3nt: TGTGCCATCAGAAATTCCGGGACAGGGGGCTACGAGCAGTACTTC

abundance: NA
d_gene: TRBD1
v_gene: TRBV29-1
j_gene: TRBJ2-1
CDR3aa: CSVTGAWNEQFF
CDR3nt: TGCAGCGTGACAGGGGCATGGAATGAGCAGTTCTTC

abundance: NA
d_gene: TRBD2
v_gene: TRBV18
j_gene: TRBJ2-7
CDR3aa: CASSPIAGDYEQYF
CDR3nt: TGTGCCAGCTCACCCATAGCGGGTGACTACGAGCAGTACTTC

abundance: NA
d_gene: NA
v_gene: TRBV9
j_gene: TRBJ1-2
CDR3aa: CASSASTGNYGYTF
CDR3nt: TGTGCCAGCAGCGCCTCTACAGGGAACTATGGCTACACCTTC

abundance: NA
d_gene: TRBD1
v_gene: TRBV5-4
j_gene: TRBJ1-2
CDR3aa: CASSLVGQGIGYGYTF
CDR3nt: TGTGCCAGCAGCTTAGTGGGACAGGGAATAGGCTATGGCTACACCTTC

abundance: NA
d_gene: NA
v_gene: TRBV5-1
j_gene: TRBJ2-7
CDR3aa: CASSLSQQAGVEQYF
CDR3nt: TGCGCCAGCAGCTTGTCCCAACAGGCCGGTGTCGAGCAGTACTTC

abundance: NA
d_gene: NA
v_gene: TRBV7-9
j_gene: TRBJ1-2
CDR3aa: CASSTTGTLINGYTF
CDR3nt: TGTGCCAGCAGCACTACAGGGACATTGATTAATGGCTACACCTTC

abundance: NA
d_gene: TRBD2
v_gene: TRBV7-6
j_gene: TRBJ2-1
CDR3aa: CASSLGPGLAGFEQFF
CDR3nt: TGTGCCAGCAGCTTGGGTCCGGGACTAGCGGGGTTTGAGCAGTTCTTC

abundance: NA
d_gene: NA
v_gene: TRBV30
j_gene: TRBJ1-1
CDR3aa: CAWSPGGDTEAFF
CDR3nt: TGTGCCTGGAGCCCCGGGGGGGACACTGAAGCTTTCTTT

abundance: NA
d_gene: NA
v_gene: TRBV9
j_gene: TRBJ2-3
CDR3aa: CASSAIGTDTQYF
CDR3nt: TGTGCCAGCAGCGCTATCGGCACAGATACGCAGTATTTT

abundance: NA
d_gene: TRBD2
v_gene: TRBV27
j_gene: TRBJ2-1
CDR3aa: CASRLSGGGYNEQFF
CDR3nt: TGTGCCAGCAGGCTGAGCGGGGGGGGGTACAATGAGCAGTTCTTC

abundance: NA
d_gene: TRBD1
v_gene: TRBV7-8
j_gene: TRBJ1-2
CDR3aa: CASSSSWGQAGYGYTF
CDR3nt: TGCGCCAGCAGCTCATCTTGGGGACAGGCCGGTTATGGCTACACCTTC

abundance: NA
d_gene: TRBD1
v_gene: TRBV5-5
j_gene: TRBJ1-3
CDR3aa: CASTLQGATGNTIYF
CDR3nt: TGTGCCAGCACTCTTCAGGGGGCTACTGGAAACACCATATATTTT

abundance: NA
d_gene: NA
v_gene: TRBV30
j_gene: TRBJ1-6
CDR3aa: CAWRDSYNSPLHF
CDR3nt: TGTGCCTGGAGAGACAGCTATAATTCACCCCTCCACTTT

abundance: NA
d_gene: NA
v_gene: TRBV30
j_gene: TRBJ2-1
CDR3aa: CASRRGQYNEQFF
CDR3nt: TGTGCCTCGCGGAGGGGGCAGTACAATGAGCAGTTCTTC

abundance: once
d_gene: NA
v_gene: TRBV29-1
j_gene: TRBJ2-3
CDR3aa: CGGSGFRILPTDTQYF
CDR3nt: TGCGGAGGTTCGGGATTTAGAATACTCCCCACAGATACGCAGTATTTT

abundance: few
d_gene: NA
v_gene: TRBV19
j_gene: TRBJ2-7
CDR3aa: CASSSQGQSSYEQYF
CDR3nt: TGTGCCAGTAGTTCCCAGGGCCAGAGCTCCTACGAGCAGTACTTC

abundance: once
d_gene: TRBD1
v_gene: TRBV19
j_gene: TRBJ2-7
CDR3aa: CASSMMGQGTYEQYF
CDR3nt: TGTGCCAGTAGTATGATGGGACAGGGGACCTACGAGCAGTACTTC

abundance: NA
d_gene: NA
v_gene: TRBV30
j_gene: TRBJ1-3
CDR3aa: CAWSPTRNTIYF
CDR3nt: TGTGCCTGGAGTCCCACAAGAAACACCATATATTTT

abundance: NA
d_gene: TRBD1
v_gene: TRBV19
j_gene: TRBJ1-2
CDR3aa: CASSRVQGPPSYGYTF
CDR3nt: TGTGCCAGTAGCCGAGTACAGGGGCCGCCCTCCTATGGCTACACCTTC

abundance: NA
d_gene: NA
v_gene: TRBV19
j_gene: TRBJ1-1
CDR3aa: CASSPRAGNTEAFF
CDR3nt: TGTGCCAGTAGTCCGAGGGCTGGAAACACTGAAGCTTTCTTT

abundance: NA
d_gene: TRBD1
v_gene: TRBV11-2
j_gene: TRBJ1-2
CDR3aa: CASNPRQTGGAEGYTF
CDR3nt: TGTGCCAGCAACCCCCGCCAGACAGGGGGCGCTGAAGGCTACACCTTC

abundance: few
d_gene: NA
v_gene: TRBV6-1
j_gene: TRBJ2-3
CDR3aa: CASSEGRGIPTDTQYF
CDR3nt: TGTGCCAGCAGTGAGGGCAGGGGAATTCCCACAGATACGCAGTATTTT

abundance: NA
d_gene: TRBD2
v_gene: TRBV2
j_gene: TRBJ2-5
CDR3aa: CASSEDSGAQETQYF
CDR3nt: TGTGCCAGCAGTGAAGATAGCGGGGCCCAAGAGACCCAGTACTTC

abundance: NA
d_gene: NA
v_gene: TRBV19
j_gene: TRBJ1-1
CDR3aa: CASSIPGLLLVNTEAFF
CDR3nt: TGTGCCAGTAGTATCCCAGGGCTTTTGTTGGTGAACACTGAAGCTTTCTTT

abundance: NA
d_gene: NA
v_gene: TRBV7-9
j_gene: TRBJ1-2
CDR3aa: CASSLGRGESYGYTF
CDR3nt: TGTGCCAGCAGCCTAGGGAGGGGAGAGAGCTATGGCTACACCTTC

abundance: NA
d_gene: TRBD1
v_gene: TRBV11-3
j_gene: TRBJ2-2
CDR3aa: CASSSHRDRNTGELFF
CDR3nt: TGTGCCAGCAGCTCTCACCGGGACAGAAACACCGGGGAGCTGTTTTTT

abundance: NA
d_gene: NA
v_gene: TRBV10-3
j_gene: TRBJ1-1
CDR3aa: CAISERDKNTEAFF
CDR3nt: TGTGCCATCAGTGAGCGGGACAAGAACACTGAAGCTTTCTTT